A single sample is the source of the 23 T cell receptor beta chains below, sequenced in a study of T-cell reconstitution after alpha-beta-depleted transplantation in children. Unique molecular identifiers were used in preparing the TCRbeta library. TCRdb itself ran the PCR reads through MiXCR, one entry per CDR3 protein. The sample includes more than 200,000 distinct CDR3 sequences, around 9.7% seen only once; the top ten take approximately 5%. The starting material was PBMCs from the stem cell graft donor, obtained from the stem cell graft. Receptors were obtained from a human donor who donated a stem cell graft to a child with SCID.

There are many counts of this clonotype. This chain joins TRBV28 and TRBJ1-1; D is possibly TRBD1 (5 bases). V lost 3 bases and J lost 0, with 17 bases in between. Germline CDR1 reads MDHEN; CDR2 reads SYDVKM. This CDR3 has 17 amino acids. In nucleotides, the CDR3 is TGTGCCAGCAGTTTCTTCTCCGGGGGGAACATGAACACTGAAGCTTTCTTT. Translated: CASSFFSGGNMNTEAFF. Full variable domain (outside the CDR3, taken from reference TRBV28 and TRBJ1-1): DVKVTQSSRYLVKRTGEKVFLECVQDMDHENMFWYRQDPGLGLRLIYFSYDVKMKEKGDIPEGYSVSREKKERFSLILESASTNQTSMYLCASSFFSGGNMNTEAFFGQGTRLTVV.

This clonotype was seen only once. A much larger clone lies a single base off, so this may be a read error. The CDR3 does not close with the conserved phenylalanine or tryptophan, likely indicating a read error. The V call is TRBV20-1, the J call TRBJ2-7; possible D gene TRBD2, 6 bases. The germline V and J ends were trimmed by 6 bases and 0 bases, with 12 bases remaining between them. The CDR3 is 13 residues long. CDR1 is DFQATT and CDR2 is SNEGSKA in the germline V gene (reference sequence). The CDR3 nucleotides read TGCAGTGCATGGGGAGGTGCCTCCTACGAGCAGTACTAC. Its translation is CSAWGGASYEQYY.

Many counts were recorded for this clonotype. The chain has TRBV7-6 and TRBJ1-4; D may be TRBD1 (5 bases). CDR1 SGHVS and CDR2 FNYEAQ come from the germline V gene. The V gene lost 2 bases and the J gene lost 0 bases, with 13 bases spanning the gap. The CDR3 sequence is 17 residues long. CDR3 protein: CASSLTLQGATNEKLFF. The CDR3, as DNA: TGTGCCAGCAGCTTAACCCTCCAGGGTGCAACTAATGAAAAACTGTTTTTT.

This clonotype was counted only a few times. V gene TRBV28 combines with J gene TRBJ2-2; D is perhaps TRBD1 (6 bases). The CDR3 totals 15 residues. V lost 5 bases and J lost 2, with 12 bases in between. Germline loops: CDR1 MDHEN, CDR2 SYDVKM. The CDR3 sequence: CASSHQGLNTGELFF. The CDR3 DNA sequence: TGTGCCAGCAGTCATCAGGGGTTAAACACCGGGGAGCTGTTTTTT.

This clonotype has a count of ten or more. The chain recombines TRBV20-1 with TRBJ2-2; no definite D call. V lost 2 bases, J lost 4 bases, and 8 bases lay in between. CDR1 DFQATT and CDR2 SNEGSKA come from the germline V gene (reference sequence). The length of the CDR3 is 13 residues. CDR3 coding DNA: TGCAGTGCTAGATTTGAAAGCACCGGGGAGCTGTTTTTT. Translation: CSARFESTGELFF.

This clonotype was recorded many times. The chain carries TRBV27 and TRBJ1-1; maybe TRBD1 (5 bases). The CDR3 covers 14 residues. V dropped 6 bases and J dropped 6 bases, with 17 bases sitting between them. Germline loops: CDR1 MNHEY, CDR2 SMNVEV (reference sequence). CDR3 region: CASSMGTGGAEAFF. In DNA, the CDR3 is TGTGCCAGCAGCATGGGAACTGGGGGGGCTGAAGCTTTCTTT.

Many counts were recorded for this clonotype. The CDR3 DNA reads TGCGCCAGCAGCTTGGGTAGGACAGGGAGGACTGAAGCTTTCTTT. Protein: CASSLGRTGRTEAFF. The genes are TRBV5-1 and TRBJ1-1; 8 bases map to TRBD1. This CDR3 has 15 amino acids. Germline lookup yields CDR1 SGHRS and CDR2 YFSETQ. After removal of 0 bases from V and 5 bases from J, the junction contained 6 bases not matched to a gene.

This clonotype has a count of ten or more. In DNA form, the CDR3 reads TGCGCCAGCAGCTTGGATGTCCGCTCTGGAAACACCATATATTTT. Protein sequence: CASSLDVRSGNTIYF. The gene calls are TRBV5-1 and TRBJ1-3; D call uncertain. Germline V gene data show CDR1 as SGHRS and CDR2 as YFSETQ. The CDR3 consists of 15 residues. The V end lost 0 bases, the J end lost 0 bases, and 7 bases lay between the germline ends. The whole variable domain, remainder taken from reference TRBV5-1 and TRBJ1-3, is KAGVTQTPRYLIKTRGQQVTLSCSPISGHRSVSWYQQTPGQGLQFLFEYFSETQRNKGNFPGRFSGRQFSNSRSEMNVSTLELGDSALYLCASSLDVRSGNTIYFGEGSWLTVV.

This clonotype appeared many times. The chain uses TRBV28 and TRBJ2-7; D is possibly TRBD1 (5 bases). This CDR3 has 14 residues. Germline V gene sequence: CDR1 MDHEN, CDR2 SYDVKM. The V gene lost 8 bases and the J gene lost 3 bases, with 17 bases spanning the gap. In DNA form, the CDR3 reads TGTGCCAGCCGCCGGACACACTACGTCTACGAGCAGTACTTC. This translates into CASRRTHYVYEQYF.

In the case of this clonotype: At one end the junction does not follow the germline gene, possibly because of a read error. The gene calls are TRBV5-1 and TRBJ2-7; D perhaps matches TRBD1 (5 bases). Germline CDR1 is SGHRS and CDR2 is YFSETQ. The CDR3 is made up of 15 amino acids. The DNA of the CDR3 is TGCGCCAGCAGCCTGATGGCAGGGAACACCTACGAGCAGAACTTC. Its translation is CASSLMAGNTYEQNF.

This clonotype was counted ten times or more. The rearrangement uses TRBV7-6 and TRBJ1-5, with D unclear. CDR3 size: 14 residues. V lost 4 bases, J lost 9 bases, and 16 bases lay in between. The germline CDR1 and CDR2 sequences are SGHVS and FNYEAQ. The CDR3 bases are TGTGCCAGCAGCTCCATGGACGGGTTATCGCCCCAGCATTTT. It yields the protein CASSSMDGLSPQHF.

In this sample, this clonotype turned up many times. This sequence joins TRBV7-2 and TRBJ2-7, with 8 bases lining up with TRBD2. This CDR3 contains 16 residues. With V trimmed by 5 bases and J by 2 bases, 11 bases remained unmatched. Germline V gives CDR1 SGHTA, CDR2 FQGNSA. CDR3: CASSVFSGVAPYEQYF. CDR3 in DNA: TGTGCCAGCAGCGTCTTTAGCGGGGTTGCCCCCTACGAGCAGTACTTC.

The table lists this clonotype with many counts. The chain employs TRBV4-1 and TRBJ2-7; D call uncertain. The CDR3 sequence is 12 residues long. Per germline, CDR1 MGHRA and CDR2 YSYEKL. V lost 4 bases to trimming and J lost 5 bases, with 9 bases between them. The DNA for the CDR3 is TGCGCCAGCAGCCCTAATATGGACGAGCAGTACTTC. As protein: CASSPNMDEQYF.

This clonotype was detected a few times. V is TRBV11-2 and J is TRBJ1-6; D is ambiguous. Germline loops: CDR1 SGHAT, CDR2 FQNNGV. This CDR3 region has 14 residues. V was shortened by 8 bases and J by 0 bases, with 8 bases between the two germline ends. The CDR3 sequence is CASRPGSYNSPLHF. CDR3 DNA: TGTGCCAGCCGCCCCGGCTCCTATAATTCACCCCTCCACTTT.

This clonotype was recorded many times. V usage is TRBV12-3 or TRBV12-4 and J usage is TRBJ2-7; D gene unclear. This CDR3 is built from 14 residues. Trimming took 8 bases from V and 2 from J, leaving 16 bases between them. Here the CDR3 DNA reads TGTGCCAGCTCTGAGACGACGGGCCCCTACGAGCAGTACTTC. Its protein product is CASSETTGPYEQYF.

V usage is TRBV18 and J usage is TRBJ1-1; D is unresolved. The germline V gene encodes CDR1 KGHSH and CDR2 LQKENI. V lost 6 bases, J lost 4 bases, and 12 bases lay in between. The CDR3 loop spans 13 amino acids. For the CDR3, the DNA is TGTGCCAGCTCCCCGGCCACCCTCACTGAAGCTTTCTTT. It encodes CASSPATLTEAFF.

In this sample, this clonotype turned up many times. V usage is TRBV5-1 and J usage is TRBJ1-2; 8 bases line up with TRBD1. Losses at the gene ends were 4 bases for V and 4 bases for J; bases not matched to a gene: 12. CDR1 and CDR2 (germline): SGHRS, YFSETQ. This CDR3 is 16 amino acids long. CDR3 nucleotide sequence: TGCGCCAGCAGCACCGAGGGTGGGACAGGCCGCTATGGCTACACCTTC. This translates into CASSTEGGTGRYGYTF.

At least ten counts were recorded for this clonotype. The rearrangement uses TRBV27 and TRBJ2-1; 7 positions agree with TRBD2. The CDR3 consists of 15 residues. Germline CDR1 and CDR2: MNHEY and SMNVEV (reference sequence). The J segment lost 3 bases and the V segment lost 6 bases, leaving 8 bases of the junction unmatched. This chain's CDR3 is CASSPRAGVYNEQFF. The CDR3 nucleotides are TGTGCCAGCAGCCCTCGGGCGGGGGTCTACAATGAGCAGTTCTTC.

In its sample, this clonotype was seen many times. The rearrangement uses TRBV7-6 and TRBJ2-7; 9 bases line up with TRBD2. V lost 1 base, J lost 5 bases, and 6 bases stayed unmatched. Germline values: CDR1 SGHVS, CDR2 FNYEAQ. CDR3 length: 15 amino acids. The CDR3 DNA sequence: TGTGCCAGCAGCTTAGGGCGGGGGGGCGTCCACGAGCAGTACTTC. Protein product: CASSLGRGGVHEQYF.

This clonotype was observed a handful of times. The rearrangement uses TRBV12-3 or TRBV12-4 and TRBJ1-6; D remains unclear. CDR3 length equals 13 residues. The germline V and J ends were trimmed by 4 bases and 10 bases, with 11 bases remaining between them. The CDR3 bases are TGTGCCAGCAGTTCGGCAGCTCTCTCACCCCTCCACTTT. The encoded protein is CASSSAALSPLHF.

The V gene is TRBV7-2, the J gene TRBJ2-7; 12 nucleotides align to TRBD1. This CDR3 region has 15 residues. Germline values: CDR1 SGHTA, CDR2 FQGNSA. The ends lost 5 bases at V and 5 bases at J; junction bases unmatched: 7. The CDR3 DNA reads as TGTGCCAGCAGCCCCGCAGGGACAGGGGGCCACGAGCAGTACTTC. Its translation is CASSPAGTGGHEQYF.

This clonotype showed up many times. For the CDR3, the DNA is TGTGCCAGCAGCGTAGATCACGGACGCACAGATACGCAGTATTTT. This gives the protein CASSVDHGRTDTQYF. The chain links TRBV9 to TRBJ2-3; no definite D call. Trimming took 0 bases from V and 1 from J, leaving 9 bases between them. Germline V lookup: CDR1 SGDLS, CDR2 YYNGEE. There are 15 residues in the CDR3.

Comments on this clonotype: Since a much larger clone is just one base distant, this may be a read error. This rearrangement joins TRBV3-1 to TRBJ2-1; 9 bases match TRBD1. In germline, CDR1 is LGHDT, CDR2 YNNKEL (reference sequence). This CDR3 contains 17 residues. For the CDR3, the DNA is TGTACCAGCAGACAAATGTCACCGGGACAGGGTGTCTATGAGCAGTTCTTC. Translated: CTSRQMSPGQGVYEQFF.